The 4 T cell receptor beta chains presented below share a single source sample, sequenced in a study of shared clonotypes between healthy human individuals. Naive CD8 populations comprised CD45RO-negative cells positively selected for CCR7, excluding terminally differentiated effector memory CD45RA+ cells. The method was immunoSEQ multiplex PCR; TCRdb's version includes in-frame clones alone and lacks a portion of them. The table lists 550,000 to 650,000 clones, 96% of them singletons. What was sequenced was naive CD8+ T cells sorted from blood. Receptors originate from a woman aged 25 to 45 in good health.

The CDR3: CASSPRGGGRALDEQFF. The DNA for the CDR3 is TGCGCCAGCAGCCCAAGGGGCGGCGGGAGGGCCCTTGATGAGCAGTTCTTC. The rearrangement links TRBV4-1 to TRBJ2-1; 9 bases map to TRBD2. This CDR3 is 17 amino acids long. V was pared by 4 bases and J by 8 bases, with 15 bases of the junction left unmatched. Germline lookup yields CDR1 MGHRA and CDR2 YSYEKL.

The chain couples TRBV13 to TRBJ2-7; 7 bases align to TRBD1. The CDR3 length is 14 residues. The V gene end was trimmed by 2 bases and the J gene end by 5 bases; junction bases not matched to a gene: 6. Looked up from germline, CDR1 is PRHDT and CDR2 is FYEKMQ (reference sequence). Here the CDR3 reads CASSLTPDRDEQYF. CDR3 sequence (DNA): TGTGCCAGCAGCTTAACCCCCGACAGGGACGAGCAGTACTTC.

This rearrangement joins TRBV9 to TRBJ2-1; 10 positions match TRBD2. V was pared by 4 bases and J by 4 bases, with 8 bases of the junction left unmatched. Germline V gene lookup returns CDR1 SGDLS and CDR2 YYNGEE. The CDR3 totals 16 residues. The CDR3 sequence: CASSPGGTSVYNEQFF. The CDR3 coding sequence is TGTGCCAGCAGCCCCGGGGGGACTAGCGTTTACAATGAGCAGTTCTTC. Full variable domain (remainder filled in from reference TRBV9 and TRBJ2-1): DSGVTQTPKHLITATGQRVTLRCSPRSGDLSVYWYQQSLDQGLQFLIQYYNGEERAKGNILERFSAQQFPDLHSELNLSSLELGDSALYFCASSPGGTSVYNEQFFGPGTRLTVL.

The chain links TRBV10-1 to TRBJ2-1; no clear D gene. Germline V gives CDR1 WNHNN, CDR2 SYGVQD (reference sequence). Trimming removed 4 bases from V and 8 bases from J, with 15 bases in between. The CDR3 is made up of 14 amino acids. The chain's CDR3 is CASSGAFPSHEQFF. The DNA of the CDR3 is TGCGCCAGCAGTGGGGCTTTCCCCTCCCATGAGCAGTTCTTC.